A single sample gave rise to the 21 T cell receptor beta chains below, sequenced in a study of Graves' ophthalmopathy and Graves' hyperthyroidism. From RNA, the CDR3 regions of TCR beta chains were amplified and sequenced. Second-round multiplex PCR came after first-round RT-PCR with HTBI primers. Via MiXCR, TCRdb re-called the multiplex PCR reads, giving one row per CDR3 protein. The data show over a million distinct CDR3 sequences, about 40% seen once. Source material: peripheral blood or thyroid tissue (not recorded which). All receptors come from an adult man with Graves' hyperthyroidism.

A word on this clonotype: This sequence may be a read error, since a much larger clone differs from it by one base. V is TRBV10-3 and J is TRBJ1-2; 7 nucleotides match TRBD1. The length of the CDR3 is 14 residues. CDR1 ENHRY and CDR2 SYGVKD come from the germline V gene. J was trimmed by 4 bases and V by 6 bases; bases with no gene match: 8. CDR3 sequence reads: CAIRRDSDCYGYTF. CDR3 bases: TGTGCCATCAGACGGGACAGCGATTGCTATGGCTACACCTTC.

This clonotype has a single count. This CDR3 fails to terminate in the conserved phenylalanine or tryptophan, so it likely reflects a read error. The rearrangement links TRBV5-1 to TRBJ1-1; D perhaps matches TRBD1 (5 bases). CDR1 and CDR2 (germline): SGHRS, YFSETQ. Trimming left V 1 base short and J 0 bases short, with 16 bases between. This CDR3 spans 17 amino acids. CDR3 region: CASSLLGTLSMNTEAFS. The CDR3 DNA reads as TGCGCCAGCAGCTTGCTGGGGACGCTCTCAATGAACACTGAAGCTTTCTCT.

This sequence joins TRBV5-1 and TRBJ1-4; 9 bases agree with TRBD1. Germline V gene sequence: CDR1 SGHRS, CDR2 YFSETQ. V gave up 4 bases and J gave up 4 bases; unmatched junction bases: 8. This CDR3 has 16 residues. The CDR3, as DNA: TGCGCCAGCAGCGAGTCAACAGGGGGCTTTAATGAAAAACTGTTTTTT. Protein: CASSESTGGFNEKLFF.

This clonotype occurred once. J is TRBJ1-6 and V is TRBV10-3; 11 positions agree with TRBD1. Germline V CDR1 and CDR2: ENHRY, SYGVKD. The CDR3 consists of 17 residues. Losses at the gene ends were 10 bases for V and 9 bases for J; bases not matched to a gene: 17. DNA of the CDR3: TGTGCCACACAGACCGGGACAGGGGGTCGACTGGGTTCACCCCTCCACTTT. This translates into CATQTGTGGRLGSPLHF.

In its sample, this clonotype was seen many times. The rearrangement links TRBV12-3 or TRBV12-4 to TRBJ2-5, with no clear D. CDR3 length: 13 amino acids. The V gene lost 6 bases and the J gene lost 2 bases, with 10 bases spanning the gap. The CDR3 DNA is TGTGCCAGCAGGCCTACAGATCAAGAGACCCAGTACTTC. Its protein is CASRPTDQETQYF.

This clonotype was observed at least ten times. J is TRBJ2-2 and V is TRBV12-3 or TRBV12-4; D remains unclear. Trimming shortened V by 7 bases and J by 7 bases, and 7 bases separated the two germline ends. This CDR3 is 11 amino acids long. The CDR3 region has the DNA TGTGCCAGCACCACACGCGGGGAGCTGTTTTTT. It encodes CASTTRGELFF.

The J gene is TRBJ1-2, the V gene TRBV19, with a tentative D call TRBD1 (5 bases). CDR3 length: 14 amino acids. V lost 6 bases and J lost 4, with 15 bases in between. Per the germline V gene, CDR1 is LNHDA and CDR2 is SQIVND (reference sequence). CDR3 region: CASSRGDSGYGYTF. The CDR3 coding sequence is TGTGCCAGTAGCCGGGGGGATAGCGGCTATGGCTACACCTTC. The full variable domain, rest sourced from reference TRBV19 and TRBJ1-2, is DGGITQSPKYLFRKEGQNVTLSCEQNLNHDAMYWYRQDPGQGLRLIYYSQIVNDFQKGDIAEGYSVSREKKESFPLTVTSAQKNPTAFYLCASSRGDSGYGYTFGSGTRLTVV.

There are many counts of this clonotype. The chain links TRBV5-1 to TRBJ2-7; D is possibly TRBD1 (5 bases). This CDR3 region has 14 residues. Germline V gene data show CDR1 as SGHRS and CDR2 as YFSETQ. V was clipped by 4 bases and J by 6 bases, with 17 bases between them. The CDR3 region has the DNA TGCGCCAGCAGCGGGGTGGGGCCTTGGGGCGAGCAGTACTTC. It translates to CASSGVGPWGEQYF. Full variable domain (rest looked up from reference TRBV5-1 and TRBJ2-7): KAGVTQTPRYLIKTRGQQVTLSCSPISGHRSVSWYQQTPGQGLQFLFEYFSETQRNKGNFPGRFSGRQFSNSRSEMNVSTLELGDSALYLCASSGVGPWGEQYFGPGTRLTVT.

The gene calls are TRBV29-1 and TRBJ2-7; weak D call: TRBD2 (6 bases). CDR1 is SQVTM and CDR2 is ANQGSEA in the germline V gene. V lost 6 bases and J 4 bases, leaving 10 bases between the germline ends. The CDR3 totals 11 residues. DNA for the CDR3: TGCAGCGTCGGGGGAGAATACGAGCAGTACTTC. Protein product: CSVGGEYEQYF.

This clonotype came up many times. The chain carries TRBV3-1 and TRBJ1-2, with a weak D call TRBD1 (6 bases). Germline V gene sequence: CDR1 LGHDT, CDR2 YNNKEL (reference sequence). Trimming removed 2 bases at V and 7 bases at J, with 17 bases between. This CDR3 comprises 15 residues. CDR3 nucleotide sequence: TGTGCCAGCAGCCAACAGGGGCTTCATCTCGGTGGCTACACCTTC. This sequence encodes CASSQQGLHLGGYTF. Looking up the rest from reference TRBV3-1 and TRBJ1-2 gives the full variable domain: DTAVSQTPKYLVTQMGNDKSIKCEQNLGHDTMYWYKQDSKKFLKIMFSYNNKELIINETVPNRFSPKSPDKAHLNLHINSLELGDSAVYFCASSQQGLHLGGYTFGSGTRLTVV.

A word on this clonotype: One base away lies a much larger clone, so this may be a sequencing read error. The CDR3 sequence is CASSYRQGANYGHTF. The CDR3 bases are TGTGCCAGCAGCTATAGACAGGGCGCTAACTATGGCCACACCTTC. The chain links TRBV7-2 to TRBJ1-2; TRBD1 agrees at 7 bases. Germline CDR1 is SGHTA and CDR2 is FQGNSA. The CDR3 is 15 amino acids.

As concerns this clonotype: A clone one base away is much larger, so this may be a read error. V is TRBV10-3 and J is TRBJ1-6; 8 bases match TRBD1. Unmatched junction bases numbered 5, after V lost 4 bases and J lost 9 bases. This CDR3 is built from 14 residues. The germline V gene has CDR1 ENHRY and CDR2 SYGVKD. CDR3 protein: CAISGRDRPSPLHF. As DNA, the CDR3 is TGTGCCATCAGTGGCCGGGACAGGCCTTCACCCCTCCACTTT.

In this sample, this clonotype turned up once. This sequence joins TRBV7-9 and TRBJ2-7; tentative D call: TRBD2 (5 bases). Germline V gene sequence: CDR1 SEHNR, CDR2 FQNEAQ (reference sequence). CDR3 length equals 14 residues. Trimming took 1 base from V and 1 from J, leaving 8 bases between them. CDR3 sequence: CASSLDWTSYEQYF. The CDR3 DNA reads as TGTGCCAGCAGCTTAGACTGGACTTCCTACGAGCAGTACTTC.

To note about this clonotype: This may be a read error: a much more frequent sequence differs by one nucleotide. The chain couples TRBV9 to TRBJ2-6; no clear D. Trimming pared 8 bases from V and 0 bases from J, leaving 12 bases between. The CDR3 extends over 15 amino acids. CDR1 is SGDLS, CDR2 YYNGEE, per germline. CDR3 coding DNA: TGTGCCAGTAGGATAAGGACCTCTGGGGCCAACGTCCTGACTTTC. It encodes CASRIRTSGANVLTF.

V gene TRBV7-9 combines with J gene TRBJ2-7; D is uncertain. With 8 bases removed from V and 1 base from J, the gap between germline ends came to 15 bases. Germline-derived CDR1 and CDR2 are SEHNR and FQNEAQ (reference sequence). CDR3 size: 14 residues. The CDR3 reads CASSPPSTSYEQYF. CDR3 sequence (DNA): TGTGCCAGCTCACCACCCTCAACATCCTACGAGCAGTACTTC. The complete variable domain, with remaining parts taken from reference TRBV7-9 and TRBJ2-7, reads DTGVSQNPRHKITKRGQNVTFRCDPISEHNRLYWYRQTLGQGPEFLTYFQNEAQLEKSRLLSDRFSAERPKGSFSTLEIQRTEQGDSAMYLCASSPPSTSYEQYFGPGTRLTVT.

This chain uses TRBV28 with TRBJ2-7; TRBD1 aligns across 7 bases. CDR3 length: 14 residues. Per the germline V gene, CDR1 is MDHEN and CDR2 is SYDVKM. The J segment lost 2 bases and the V segment lost 8 bases, leaving 9 bases of the junction unmatched. The CDR3 DNA is TGTGCCAGCGTAACGAGACAGGGCCCCTACGAGCAGTACTTC. Translating gives CASVTRQGPYEQYF.

This chain uses TRBV9 with TRBJ1-1; D not certain. Trimming removed 0 bases from V and 0 bases from J, with 6 bases in between. CDR1 SGDLS and CDR2 YYNGEE come from the germline V gene. The CDR3 is 14 amino acids. DNA of the CDR3: TGTGCCAGCAGCGTAGCTACAGTGAACACTGAAGCTTTCTTT. Protein product: CASSVATVNTEAFF.

The DNA of the CDR3 is TGCAGCGTTGGAAGTGTCGAGCAGTACTTC. Its translation is CSVGSVEQYF. V usage is TRBV29-1 and J usage is TRBJ2-7, with D unclear. The CDR3 consists of 10 residues. Looked up from germline, CDR1 is SQVTM and CDR2 is ANQGSEA. Trimming shortened V by 4 bases and J by 6 bases, and 7 bases separated the two germline ends.

Concerning this clonotype: The CDR3 does not end in the conserved phenylalanine or tryptophan, so this is likely a read error. The chain has TRBV11-2 and TRBJ2-5; D may be TRBD1 or TRBD2 (8 bases each). The germline CDR1 and CDR2 sequences are SGHAT and FQNNGV. V lost 2 bases to trimming and J lost 2 bases, with 21 bases between them. The CDR3 consists of 18 residues. This CDR3 is CASSLFPGGGQEQETQYL. The CDR3 DNA reads TGTGCCAGCAGCTTATTCCCGGGGGGGGGACAGGAGCAAGAGACCCAGTACCTC.

At least ten counts were recorded for this clonotype. The genes are TRBV7-9 and TRBJ1-1; D gene unclear. Deletions cut 0 bases from V and 1 base from J, with 9 bases between. Germline V gives CDR1 SEHNR, CDR2 FQNEAQ (reference sequence). This CDR3 has 15 amino acids. DNA for the CDR3: TGTGCCAGCAGCTTAGCTCCGCGACAGAACACTGAAGCTTTCTTT. Translated, it gives CASSLAPRQNTEAFF.

This sequence joins TRBV7-7 and TRBJ2-5; D is possibly TRBD2 (5 bases). Germline values: CDR1 SSHAT, CDR2 FNYEAQ (reference sequence). The CDR3 covers 14 residues. The germline V and J ends were trimmed by 4 bases and 7 bases, with 16 bases remaining between them. For the CDR3, the DNA is TGTGCCAGCAGCTCAACAGCCGGGATGAGGACCCAGTACTTC. It codes for CASSSTAGMRTQYF.